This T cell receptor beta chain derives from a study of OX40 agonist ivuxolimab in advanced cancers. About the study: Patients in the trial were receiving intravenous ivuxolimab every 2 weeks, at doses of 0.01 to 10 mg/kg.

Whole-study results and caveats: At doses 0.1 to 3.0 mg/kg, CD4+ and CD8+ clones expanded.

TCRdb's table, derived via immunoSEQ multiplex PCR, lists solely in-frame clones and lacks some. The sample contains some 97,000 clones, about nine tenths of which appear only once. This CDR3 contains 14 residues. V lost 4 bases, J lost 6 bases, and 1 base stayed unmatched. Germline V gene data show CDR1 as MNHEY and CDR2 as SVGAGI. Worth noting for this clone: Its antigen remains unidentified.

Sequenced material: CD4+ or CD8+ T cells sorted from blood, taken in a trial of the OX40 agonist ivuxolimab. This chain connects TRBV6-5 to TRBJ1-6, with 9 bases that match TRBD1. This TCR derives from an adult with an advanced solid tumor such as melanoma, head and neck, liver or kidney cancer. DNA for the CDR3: TGTGCCAGCAGTTCGGGACAGGGTAATTCACCCCTCCACTTT. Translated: CASSSGQGNSPLHF.